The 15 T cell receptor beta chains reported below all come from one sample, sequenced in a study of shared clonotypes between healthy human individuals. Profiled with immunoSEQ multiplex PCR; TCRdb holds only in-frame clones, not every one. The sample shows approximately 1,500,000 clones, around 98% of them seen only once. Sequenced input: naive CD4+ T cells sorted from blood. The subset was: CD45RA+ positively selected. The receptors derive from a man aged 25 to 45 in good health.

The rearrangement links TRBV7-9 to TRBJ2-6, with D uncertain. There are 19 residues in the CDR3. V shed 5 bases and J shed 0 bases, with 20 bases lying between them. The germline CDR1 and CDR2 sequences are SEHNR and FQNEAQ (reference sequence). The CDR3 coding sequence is TGTGCCAGCAGCCCCCTTATTGACCCCCGCTACTCTGGGGCCAACGTCCTGACTTTC. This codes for CASSPLIDPRYSGANVLTF.

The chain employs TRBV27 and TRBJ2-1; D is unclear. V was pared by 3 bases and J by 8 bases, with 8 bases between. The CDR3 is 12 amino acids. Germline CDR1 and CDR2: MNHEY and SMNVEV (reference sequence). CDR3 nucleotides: TGTGCCAGCAGTTTTACGCCCCATGAGCAGTTCTTC. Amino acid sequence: CASSFTPHEQFF.

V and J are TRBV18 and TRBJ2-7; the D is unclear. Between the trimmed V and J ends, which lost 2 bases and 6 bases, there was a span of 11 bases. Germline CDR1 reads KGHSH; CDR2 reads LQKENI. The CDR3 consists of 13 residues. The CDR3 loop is CASSPGVGAEQYF. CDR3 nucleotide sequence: TGTGCCAGCTCACCAGGGGTTGGCGCCGAGCAGTACTTC. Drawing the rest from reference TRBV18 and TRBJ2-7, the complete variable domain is NAGVMQNPRHLVRRRGQEARLRCSPMKGHSHVYWYRQLPEEGLKFMVYLQKENIIDESGMPKERFSAEFPKEGPSILRIQQVVRGDSAAYFCASSPGVGAEQYFGPGTRLTVT.

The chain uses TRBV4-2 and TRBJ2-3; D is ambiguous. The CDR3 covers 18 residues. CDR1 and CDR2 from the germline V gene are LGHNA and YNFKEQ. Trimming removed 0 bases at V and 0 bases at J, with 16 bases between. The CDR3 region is CASSQDLPVSTSTDTQYF. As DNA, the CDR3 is TGTGCCAGCAGCCAAGATTTGCCAGTCTCGACTAGCACAGATACGCAGTATTTT.

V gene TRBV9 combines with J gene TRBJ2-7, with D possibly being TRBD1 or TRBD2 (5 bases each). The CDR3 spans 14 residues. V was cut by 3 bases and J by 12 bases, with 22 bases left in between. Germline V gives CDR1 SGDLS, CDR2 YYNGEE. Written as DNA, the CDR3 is TGTGCCAGCAGCGCCCTGGGGACCGCCTCTGCGCCGTACTTC. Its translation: CASSALGTASAPYF. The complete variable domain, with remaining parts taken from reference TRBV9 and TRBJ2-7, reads DSGVTQTPKHLITATGQRVTLRCSPRSGDLSVYWYQQSLDQGLQFLIQYYNGEERAKGNILERFSAQQFPDLHSELNLSSLELGDSALYFCASSALGTASAPYFGPGTRLTVT.

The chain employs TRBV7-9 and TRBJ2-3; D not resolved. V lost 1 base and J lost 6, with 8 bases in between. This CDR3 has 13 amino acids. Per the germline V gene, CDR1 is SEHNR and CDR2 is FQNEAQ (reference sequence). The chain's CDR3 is CASSLEWADTQYF. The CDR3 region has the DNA TGTGCCAGCAGCTTAGAATGGGCGGATACGCAGTATTTT.

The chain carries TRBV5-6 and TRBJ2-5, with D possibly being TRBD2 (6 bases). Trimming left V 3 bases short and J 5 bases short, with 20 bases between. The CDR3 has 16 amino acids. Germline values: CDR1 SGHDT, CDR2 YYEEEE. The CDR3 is CASSSYWRALGETQYF. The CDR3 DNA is TGTGCCAGCAGCTCCTATTGGAGGGCGTTGGGGGAGACCCAGTACTTC.

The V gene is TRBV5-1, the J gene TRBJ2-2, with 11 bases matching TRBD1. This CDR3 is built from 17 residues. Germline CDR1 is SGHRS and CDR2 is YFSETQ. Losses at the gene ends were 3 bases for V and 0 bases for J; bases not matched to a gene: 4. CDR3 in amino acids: CASSSGQGASNTGELFF. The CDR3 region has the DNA TGCGCCAGCAGCTCCGGACAGGGGGCTTCGAACACCGGGGAGCTGTTTTTT.

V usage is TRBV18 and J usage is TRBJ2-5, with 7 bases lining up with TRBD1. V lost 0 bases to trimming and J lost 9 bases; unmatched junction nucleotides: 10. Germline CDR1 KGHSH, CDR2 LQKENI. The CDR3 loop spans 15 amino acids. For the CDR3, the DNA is TGTGCCAGCTCACCACCGTCAGGGGGACGGCGGGCCCAGTACTTC. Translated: CASSPPSGGRRAQYF.

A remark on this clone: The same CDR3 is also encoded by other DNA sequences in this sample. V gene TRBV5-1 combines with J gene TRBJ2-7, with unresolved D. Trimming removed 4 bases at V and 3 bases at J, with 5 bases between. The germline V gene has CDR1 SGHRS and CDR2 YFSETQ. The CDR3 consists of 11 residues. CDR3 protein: CASSRDYEQYF. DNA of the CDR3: TGCGCCAGCAGCCGAGACTACGAGCAGTACTTC.

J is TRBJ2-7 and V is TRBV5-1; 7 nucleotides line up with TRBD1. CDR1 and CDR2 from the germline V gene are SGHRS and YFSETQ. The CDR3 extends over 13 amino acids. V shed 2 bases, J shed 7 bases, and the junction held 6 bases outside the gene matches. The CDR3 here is CASSLRQGGEQYF. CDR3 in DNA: TGCGCCAGCAGCTTAAGACAGGGCGGTGAGCAGTACTTC.

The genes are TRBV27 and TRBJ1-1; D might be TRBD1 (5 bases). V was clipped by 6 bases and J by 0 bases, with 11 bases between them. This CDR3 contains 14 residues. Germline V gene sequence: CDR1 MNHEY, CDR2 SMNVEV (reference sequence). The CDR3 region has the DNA TGTGCCAGCAGATACGGGACCATGAACACTGAAGCTTTCTTT. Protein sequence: CASRYGTMNTEAFF.

CDR3 protein: CASSVTTGGVGGELFF. CDR3 nucleotides: TGTGCCAGCAGCGTCACTACCGGAGGAGTAGGTGGGGAGCTGTTTTTT. The chain employs TRBV9 and TRBJ2-2; maybe TRBD2 (5 bases). CDR3 length: 16 residues. The germline CDR1 and CDR2 sequences are SGDLS and YYNGEE. V shed 2 bases and J shed 8 bases, with 19 bases lying between them.

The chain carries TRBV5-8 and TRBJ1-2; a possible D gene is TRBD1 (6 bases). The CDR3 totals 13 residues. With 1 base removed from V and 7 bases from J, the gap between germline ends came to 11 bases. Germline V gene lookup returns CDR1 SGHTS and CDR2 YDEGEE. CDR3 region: CASSLRKQGGYTF. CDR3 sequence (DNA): TGTGCCAGCAGCTTGAGAAAACAGGGTGGCTACACCTTC.

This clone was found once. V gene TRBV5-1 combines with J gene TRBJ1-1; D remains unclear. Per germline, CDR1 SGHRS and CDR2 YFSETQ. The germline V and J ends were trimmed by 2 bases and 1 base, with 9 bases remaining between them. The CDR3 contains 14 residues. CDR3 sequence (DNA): TGCGCCAGCAGCTTAATCCGGCAGAACACTGAAGCTTTCTTT. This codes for CASSLIRQNTEAFF.